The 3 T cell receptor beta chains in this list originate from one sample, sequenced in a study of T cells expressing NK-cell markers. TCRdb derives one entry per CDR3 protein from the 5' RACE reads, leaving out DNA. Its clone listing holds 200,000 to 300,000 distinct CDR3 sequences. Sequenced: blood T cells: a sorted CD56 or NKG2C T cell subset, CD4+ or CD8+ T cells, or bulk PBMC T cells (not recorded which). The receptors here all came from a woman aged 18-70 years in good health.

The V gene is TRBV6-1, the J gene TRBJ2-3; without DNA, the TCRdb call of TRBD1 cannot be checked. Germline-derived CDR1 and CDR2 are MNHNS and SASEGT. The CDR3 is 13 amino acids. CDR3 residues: CASRGTGIGTQYF.

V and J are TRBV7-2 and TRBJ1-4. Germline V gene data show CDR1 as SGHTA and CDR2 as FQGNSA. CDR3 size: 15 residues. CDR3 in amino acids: CASSLVGQTNEKLFF.

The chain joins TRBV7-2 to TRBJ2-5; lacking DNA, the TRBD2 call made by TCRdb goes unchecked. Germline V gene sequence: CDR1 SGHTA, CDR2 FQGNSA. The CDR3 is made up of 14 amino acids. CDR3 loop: CASSFSRAQETQYF.